This TCR beta chain was obtained from a study of OX40 agonist ivuxolimab in advanced cancers. As for this clone: The antigen is unknown. Other DNA sequences of this sample code for an identical CDR3.

Generated by immunoSEQ multiplex PCR, the TCRdb table keeps only in-frame clones and is missing some. The sample lists about 41,000 clones, about 81% occurring once. Broader study findings: Clonal expansion was among the lowest in partial responders at 0.1-3.0 mg/kg, especially CD8+. Normalized T-cell clonal expansion was also low in some nonresponders.

Germline lookup yields CDR1 SNHLY and CDR2 FYNNEI. The CDR3 contains 11 residues. V was trimmed by 7 bases and J by 0 bases, leaving 3 bases between them. The chain joins TRBV2 to TRBJ2-5; D is unresolved. The source was CD4+ or CD8+ T cells sorted from blood, collected in a trial of the OX40 agonist ivuxolimab. The receptor comes from an adult with an advanced solid tumor such as melanoma, head and neck, liver or kidney cancer. The CDR3 protein is CASKYQETQYF. DNA for the CDR3: TGTGCCAGCAAATACCAAGAGACCCAGTACTTC.